This T cell receptor (beta chain) was recovered during a study of response to subunit inactivated influenza vaccine. This CDR3 is 12 amino acids long. The V gene lost 4 bases and the J gene lost 4 bases, with 10 bases spanning the gap. Germline CDR1 reads DFQATT; CDR2 reads SNEGSKA (reference sequence). TCRdb recomputed calls from the RT-PCR reads with MiXCR, one row per CDR3 protein. The data contain around 600,000 distinct CDR3 sequences, about 11% of them singletons. The sample also formed part of further work on T cells expressing NK-cell markers. That study adds: It was by 5'RACE template switching with UMIs that TCR beta cDNA was made. The study sequenced eight donors, seven HCMV-seropositive and one seronegative. The dominant NKG2C+ clonotypes represented about 1.0-7.5% of CD8+ T cells in five to seven donors. It is unclear if expanded NKG2C-expressing clones target HCMV antigens.

The chain is built from TRBV20-1 and TRBJ2-5; no firm D call. The TCR comes from a man over 45 who received an inactivated influenza vaccine. This specimen was PBMCs from blood, taken on the day of vaccination. CDR3 loop: CSAISLGETQYF. The CDR3 nucleotides are TGCAGTGCTATAAGCTTGGGAGAGACCCAGTACTTC.